This entry describes one TCR beta chain. The data stem from a study of blood T cell repertoires in COVID-19. Study summary: Sources were T cells, B-cell-depleted T cells, or PBMCs; the material itself was cDNA or gDNA.

Original processing methods: Estimation of nucleated cell counts was performed using reference gene primer amplification. Here immunoSEQ multiplex PCR was the method, and the copy in TCRdb shows in-frame clones only, minus some. That table gives V, J and clone size, and the DNA gave D and trimming. The sample has some 70,000 clones, over 80% seen once. Sequencing input: peripheral blood. The clonotype originates from a woman older than 75 with active COVID-19.

CDR3 DNA: TGTGCCAGAAGCTTGGCTTTGACAGGAACGCAGTATTTT. Its translation is CARSLALTGTQYF. The rearrangement uses TRBV5-3 and TRBJ2-3, with D possibly TRBD1 on 6 matching bases. TRBV5-3 is an ORF for which the function is uncertain. V gave up 0 bases and J gave up 9 bases, with 11 bases separating them. This CDR3 is 13 amino acids long.